These T cell receptor beta chains were read from a single sample in a study of OX40 agonist ivuxolimab in advanced cancers. Some clones are missing from TCRdb's copy, which holds only in-frame ones; the method was immunoSEQ multiplex PCR. The repertoire consists of over 90,000 clones, with 85% to 90% occurring once and the leading ten covering more than 0.15%. The material sequenced was CD4+ or CD8+ T cells sorted from blood, taken in a trial of the OX40 agonist ivuxolimab. The receptor set was obtained from an adult with an advanced solid tumor such as melanoma, head and neck, liver or kidney cancer. CDR3s include the opening cysteine and the closing phenylalanine or tryptophan. The D gene is left open where the match is weak. Not every row has a clone size; where given, it reads once, few, many or a size class.

TRBJ1-2,TRBD1,TRBV9,few,TGTGCCAGCAGCGCGACAGGGGACTCGCACTATGGCTACACCTTC,CASSATGDSHYGYTF
TRBJ2-2,.,TRBV7-9,.,TGTGCCAGCAGCCTCCACCGCCAATATAGGCGGAGAAACACCGGGGAGCTGTTTTTT,CASSLHRQYRRRNTGELFF
TRBJ1-5,.,TRBV6-1,.,TGTGCCAGCAGTGAAAACAGGTTGGGGAGAAGTCAGCCCCAGCATTTT,CASSENRLGRSQPQHF
TRBJ1-2,TRBD1,TRBV5-4,.,TGTGCCAGCAGCCTGACAGGGACGAACTATGGCTACACCTTC,CASSLTGTNYGYTF
TRBJ1-2,.,TRBV12-5,.,TGTGCTAGTGGTCCAGAGGGAAACTATGGCTACACCTTC,CASGPEGNYGYTF
TRBJ1-2,.,TRBV30,.,TGTGCCTGGAGTGTATACAGTTCTGGCTACACCTTC,CAWSVYSSGYTF
TRBJ2-1,.,TRBV30,.,TGTGCCTGGGGTGGACCCAGGGCGACTTACAATGAGCAGTTCTTC,CAWGGPRATYNEQFF
TRBJ2-2,.,TRBV9,.,TGTGCCAGCAGCGTAGTGACGGGGGTCCCCGGGGAGCTGTTTTTT,CASSVVTGVPGELFF
TRBJ2-2,.,TRBV10-3,.,TGTGCCGCGACCGACGGTCGTACGAACACCGGGGAGCTGTTTTTT,CAATDGRTNTGELFF
TRBJ2-1,TRBD2,TRBV28,.,TGTGCCAGCAGTTTATCGGGAGGGCCGTTCCATGAGCAGTTCTTC,CASSLSGGPFHEQFF
TRBJ2-3,TRBD1,TRBV9,.,TGTGCCAGCAGCGTAGCGGCAGGGGGAAACACAGATACGCAGTATTTT,CASSVAAGGNTDTQYF
TRBJ2-2,TRBD1,TRBV6-5,once,TGTGCCAGCAACCGGGCAGGGGGTAATATCGGGGAGCTGTTTTTT,CASNRAGGNIGELFF
TRBJ2-1,.,TRBV30,.,TGTGCCTGGAGTGTTCCGTTAAGGAATGAGCAGTTCTTC,CAWSVPLRNEQFF
TRBJ2-1,.,TRBV19,.,TGTGCCAGTAGTATTTGGGGGAACAATGAGCAGTTCTTC,CASSIWGNNEQFF
TRBJ1-1,.,TRBV30,.,TGTGCCTGGAGTGTACCGGGGGGAGTGTCTGAAGCTTTCTTT,CAWSVPGGVSEAFF
TRBJ2-2,.,TRBV5-1,.,TGCGCCAGCAGCTCACGGGGTATGAACACCGGGGAGCTGTTTTTT,CASSSRGMNTGELFF
TRBJ2-6,TRBD2,TRBV11-2,.,TGTGCCAGCAGCTTACTACTAGCGGGGGGGCCTGGGGCCAACGTCCTGACTTTC,CASSLLLAGGPGANVLTF